Following are 11 T cell receptor beta chains from one sample sequenced in a study of T cell responses to AZD1222 COVID-19 vaccine. Data came from immunoSEQ multiplex PCR; TCRdb stores just in-frame clones and leaves some out. Here the sample spans 200,000 or so clones, almost 95% being singletons. The starting material was peripheral blood, obtained on day 0 of AZD1222 vaccination. The receptors stem from an adult in good health.

CDR3 sequence reads: CASSSSLGRDIQYF. The CDR3, as DNA: TGTGCCAGCAGCTCTTCCCTTGGGCGCGACATTCAGTACTTC. This chain uses TRBV9 with TRBJ2-4; D not certain. This CDR3 contains 14 residues. The ends were cut back, 4 bases at V and 8 bases at J, with 16 bases in the middle. Germline CDR1 SGDLS, CDR2 YYNGEE.

The genes are TRBV7-8 and TRBJ2-2; TRBD2 aligns across 13 bases. V lost 5 bases and J lost 8; bases outside the gene matches: 8. CDR1 is SGHVS, CDR2 FQNEAQ, per germline. The CDR3 runs 16 residues. The CDR3 loop is CASSPGLAGLGGELFF. In nucleotides, the CDR3 is TGTGCCAGCAGCCCGGGACTAGCGGGATTGGGTGGGGAGCTGTTTTTT. Drawing the rest from reference TRBV7-8 and TRBJ2-2, the complete variable domain is GAGVSQSPRYKVAKRGQDVALRCDPISGHVSLFWYQQALGQGPEFLTYFQNEAQLDKSGLPSDRFFAERPEGSVSTLKIQRTQQEDSAVYLCASSPGLAGLGGELFFGEGSRLTVL.

The V and J genes are TRBV12-3 or TRBV12-4 and TRBJ1-2; D gene unclear. The CDR3 consists of 12 residues. V was clipped by 1 base and J by 5 bases, with 5 bases between them. CDR3 coding DNA: TGTGCCAGCAGTTTAGACGGGTATGGCTACACCTTC. This gives the protein CASSLDGYGYTF.

V gene TRBV25-1 combines with J gene TRBJ2-5; the match to TRBD1 covers 8 bases. Germline V lookup: CDR1 MGHDK, CDR2 SYGVNS. This CDR3 has 17 residues. Germline trimming cut 0 bases from V and 5 bases from J; bases unmatched to any gene: 11. CDR3 amino acids: CASSEYPGGLGRETQYF. The CDR3 DNA is TGTGCCAGCAGTGAATACCCAGGGGGCCTAGGGAGGGAGACCCAGTACTTC. Together with reference TRBV25-1 and TRBJ2-5, the CDR3 gives the full variable domain: EADIYQTPRYLVIGTGKKITLECSQTMGHDKMYWYQQDPGMELHLIHYSYGVNSTEKGDLSSESTVSRIRTEHFPLTLESARPSHTSQYLCASSEYPGGLGRETQYFGPGTRLLVL.

This chain connects TRBV27 to TRBJ2-7, with 9 bases identical to TRBD2. Germline lookup yields CDR1 MNHEY and CDR2 SMNVEV (reference sequence). There are 14 residues in the CDR3. J gave up 7 bases and V 8 bases, and 12 bases lay outside the gene matches. In DNA, the CDR3 is TGTGCCAGCTGGACGACTAGCGGTCGCGGGGAGCAGTACTTC. The encoded protein is CASWTTSGRGEQYF.

The chain uses TRBV6-4 and TRBJ2-1; the match to TRBD1 covers 8 bases. Germline loops: CDR1 MRHNA, CDR2 SNTAGT. The junction had 5 bases not matched to a gene; V was cut back by 4 bases and J by 3 bases. The CDR3 runs to 15 residues. CDR3 sequence reads: CASSVATGDYNEQFF. CDR3 coding DNA: TGTGCCAGCAGTGTCGCGACAGGGGACTACAATGAGCAGTTCTTC.

The chain employs TRBV14 and TRBJ2-1; no firm D call. Trimming took 4 bases from V and 5 from J, leaving 3 bases between them. The CDR3 spans 11 residues. Per the germline V gene, CDR1 is SGHDN and CDR2 is FVKESK. The CDR3 region has the DNA TGTGCCAGCAGCCCAAACAATGAGCAGTTCTTC. This codes for CASSPNNEQFF.

The chain couples TRBV7-9 to TRBJ2-7; D may be TRBD1 or TRBD2 (6 bases each). The germline gives CDR1 SEHNR, CDR2 FQNEAQ (reference sequence). V was trimmed by 5 bases and J by 0 bases, leaving 14 bases between them. The CDR3 contains 15 residues. CDR3 loop: CASSAGGRSSYEQYF. CDR3 coding DNA: TGTGCCAGCAGCGCCGGGGGCCGGAGCTCCTACGAGCAGTACTTC.

The V and J genes are TRBV10-1 and TRBJ1-4; no clear D gene. CDR1 is WNHNN, CDR2 SYGVQD, per germline (reference sequence). V dropped 7 bases and J dropped 6 bases, with 15 bases sitting between them. The CDR3 length is 14 residues. This chain's CDR3 is CASTTAPADEKLFF. The CDR3 DNA is TGCGCCAGCACCACAGCCCCGGCGGATGAAAAACTGTTTTTT.

The rearrangement links TRBV6-1 to TRBJ1-1, with a weak D call TRBD1 (5 bases). V lost 3 bases to trimming and J lost 11 bases, with 13 bases between them. CDR1 is MNHNS and CDR2 is SASEGT in the germline V gene. There are 12 residues in the CDR3. This chain's CDR3 is CASSEGGGSAFF. As DNA, the CDR3 is TGTGCCAGCAGTGAGGGGGGGGGAAGCGCTTTCTTT.

This clone was observed a single time. The chain combines TRBV5-1 with TRBJ2-1; 7 nucleotides match TRBD1. The CDR3 consists of 16 residues. J gave up 3 bases and V 1 base, and 7 bases lay outside the gene matches. From germline, CDR1 is SGHRS and CDR2 YFSETQ. The CDR3 region is CASSLILGDSYNEQFF. The DNA of the CDR3 is TGCGCCAGCAGCTTGATACTCGGGGACAGCTACAATGAGCAGTTCTTC.